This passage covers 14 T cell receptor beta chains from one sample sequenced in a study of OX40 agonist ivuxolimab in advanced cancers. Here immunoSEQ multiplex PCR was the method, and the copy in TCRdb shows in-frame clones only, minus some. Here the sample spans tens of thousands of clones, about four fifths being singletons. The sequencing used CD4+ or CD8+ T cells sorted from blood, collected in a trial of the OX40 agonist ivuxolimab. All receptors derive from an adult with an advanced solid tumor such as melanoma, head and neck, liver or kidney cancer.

The CDR3 loop reads CASSHDRGVSPLHF. The CDR3 DNA follows: TGTGCCAGCAGCCACGACAGGGGGGTATCACCCCTCCACTTT. V is TRBV5-8 and J is TRBJ1-6; TRBD1 matches at 9 bases. J gave up 10 bases and V 4 bases, and 6 bases lay outside the gene matches. The germline CDR1 and CDR2 sequences are SGHTS and YDEGEE. The CDR3 runs 14 residues.

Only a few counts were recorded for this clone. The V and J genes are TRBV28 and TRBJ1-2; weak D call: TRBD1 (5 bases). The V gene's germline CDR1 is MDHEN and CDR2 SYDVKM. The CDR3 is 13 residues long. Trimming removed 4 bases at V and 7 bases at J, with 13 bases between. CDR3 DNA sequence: TGTGCCAGCAGTTGGAGGGGAGTGAGTGGCTACACCTTC. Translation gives CASSWRGVSGYTF.

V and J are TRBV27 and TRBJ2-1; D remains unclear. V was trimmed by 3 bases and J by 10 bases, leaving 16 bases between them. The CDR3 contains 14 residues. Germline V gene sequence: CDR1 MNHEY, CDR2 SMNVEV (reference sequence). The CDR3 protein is CASSLNTRGGEQFF. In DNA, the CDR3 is TGTGCCAGCAGTTTGAACACTCGTGGCGGAGAGCAGTTCTTC.

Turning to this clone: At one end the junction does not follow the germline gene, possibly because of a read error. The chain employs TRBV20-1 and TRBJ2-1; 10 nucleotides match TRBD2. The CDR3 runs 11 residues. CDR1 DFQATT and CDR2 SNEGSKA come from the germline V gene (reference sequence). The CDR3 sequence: CSARKGLATLF. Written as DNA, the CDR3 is TGCAGTGCTAGAAAGGGACTAGCGACCCTCTTC.

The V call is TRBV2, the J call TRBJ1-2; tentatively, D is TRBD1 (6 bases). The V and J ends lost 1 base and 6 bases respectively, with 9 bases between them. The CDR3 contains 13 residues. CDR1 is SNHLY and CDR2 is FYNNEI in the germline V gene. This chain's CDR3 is CASSEDRDHGYTF. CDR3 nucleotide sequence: TGTGCCAGCAGTGAAGACAGGGACCATGGCTACACCTTC.

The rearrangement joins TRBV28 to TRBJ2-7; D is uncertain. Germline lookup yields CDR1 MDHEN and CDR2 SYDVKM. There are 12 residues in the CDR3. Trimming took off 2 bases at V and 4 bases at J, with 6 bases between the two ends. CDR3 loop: CASSLEGYEQYF. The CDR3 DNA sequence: TGTGCCAGCAGTTTAGAAGGTTACGAGCAGTACTTC.

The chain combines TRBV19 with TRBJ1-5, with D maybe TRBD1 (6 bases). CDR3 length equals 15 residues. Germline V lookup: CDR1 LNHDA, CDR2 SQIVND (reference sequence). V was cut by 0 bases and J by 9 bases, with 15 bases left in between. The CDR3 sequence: CASSIDHGGGRPQHF. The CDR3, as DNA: TGTGCCAGTAGTATAGATCATGGTGGGGGGCGGCCCCAGCATTTT.

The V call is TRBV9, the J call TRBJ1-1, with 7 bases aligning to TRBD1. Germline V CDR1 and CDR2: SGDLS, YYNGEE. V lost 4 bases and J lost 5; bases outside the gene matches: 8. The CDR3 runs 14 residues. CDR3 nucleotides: TGTGCCAGCAGCCCCAGACAGGGAAGGACTGAAGCTTTCTTT. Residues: CASSPRQGRTEAFF. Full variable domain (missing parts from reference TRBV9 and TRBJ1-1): DSGVTQTPKHLITATGQRVTLRCSPRSGDLSVYWYQQSLDQGLQFLIQYYNGEERAKGNILERFSAQQFPDLHSELNLSSLELGDSALYFCASSPRQGRTEAFFGQGTRLTVV.

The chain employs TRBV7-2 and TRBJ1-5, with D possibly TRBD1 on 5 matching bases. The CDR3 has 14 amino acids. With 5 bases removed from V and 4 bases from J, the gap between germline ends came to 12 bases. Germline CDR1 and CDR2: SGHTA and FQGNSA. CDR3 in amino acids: CASSLTPGNQPQHF. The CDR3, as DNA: TGTGCCAGCAGCCTAACCCCAGGGAATCAGCCCCAGCATTTT.

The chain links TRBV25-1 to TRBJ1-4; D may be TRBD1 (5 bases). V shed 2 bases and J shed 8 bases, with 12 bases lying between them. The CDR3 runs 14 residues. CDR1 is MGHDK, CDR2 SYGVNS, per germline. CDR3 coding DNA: TGTGCCAGCAGTGAAGGTCAGGGAAACGAAAAACTGTTTTTT. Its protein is CASSEGQGNEKLFF.

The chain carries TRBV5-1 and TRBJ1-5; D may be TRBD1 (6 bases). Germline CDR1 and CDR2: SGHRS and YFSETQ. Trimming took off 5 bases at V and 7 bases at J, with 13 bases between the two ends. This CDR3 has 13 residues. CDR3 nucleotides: TGCGCCAGCAGTTCAGGGGTTGGGCAGCCCCAGCATTTT. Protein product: CASSSGVGQPQHF.

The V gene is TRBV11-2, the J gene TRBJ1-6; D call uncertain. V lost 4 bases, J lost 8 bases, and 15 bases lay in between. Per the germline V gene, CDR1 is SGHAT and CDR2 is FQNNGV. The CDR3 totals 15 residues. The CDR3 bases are TGTGCCAGCAGCTCCCGAACCCTACCCGATTCACCCCTCCACTTT. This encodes CASSSRTLPDSPLHF.

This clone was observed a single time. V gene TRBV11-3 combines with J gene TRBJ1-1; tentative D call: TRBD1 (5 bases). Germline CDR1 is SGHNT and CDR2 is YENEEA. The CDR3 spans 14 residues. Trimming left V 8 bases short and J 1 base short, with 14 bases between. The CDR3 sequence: CASSHRGENTEAFF. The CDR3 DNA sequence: TGTGCCAGCTCCCACCGGGGCGAGAACACTGAAGCTTTCTTT.

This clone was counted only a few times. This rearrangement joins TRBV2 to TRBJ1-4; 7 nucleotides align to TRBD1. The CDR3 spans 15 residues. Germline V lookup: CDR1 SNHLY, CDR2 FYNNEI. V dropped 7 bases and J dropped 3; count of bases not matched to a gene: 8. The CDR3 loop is CASIRQGTANEKLFF. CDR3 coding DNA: TGTGCCAGCATTAGACAGGGAACGGCTAATGAAAAACTGTTTTTT.